The next 18 T cell receptor beta chains were all read from a single sample in a study of CXCR3-negative and CXCR3-positive naive CD8 T cells. With UMI labels, 5' RACE was used to prepare the TRB cDNA libraries. With the 5' RACE reads reprocessed, TCRdb shows one record per CDR3 protein and no DNA. The sample has over 150,000 distinct CDR3 sequences. No antigen has been identified for these receptors. Findings of the study overall: CXCR3-expressing naive cells carried TRB CDR3s more hydrophobic than those of CXCR3-negative naive cells.

The sequenced sample was naive CXCR3+ CD8+ T cells from blood. The subset was: CD45RO-CCR7+CD27+CD95- naive CD8+ T cells expressing CXCR3 (TNR3+). These receptor sequences come from a human donor in good health. Some clones in this sample may be carry-over from other donors' samples.

The rearrangement uses TRBV10-3 and TRBJ2-1; TCRdb indicates TRBD2, and absent DNA this call remains unverified. Germline values: CDR1 ENHRY, CDR2 SYGVKD. This CDR3 has 15 amino acids. The CDR3 spells CAISDPGVAGPPEFF.

The chain recombines TRBV6-4 with TRBJ2-1; TCRdb outputs TRBD1, but without DNA this stays unchecked. This CDR3 has 15 residues. Germline loops: CDR1 MRHNA, CDR2 SNTAGT. The CDR3 is CASSDSGRDAGEQFF.

The rearrangement joins TRBV3-1 to TRBJ2-5. Per the germline V gene, CDR1 is LGHDT and CDR2 is YNNKEL (reference sequence). This CDR3 region has 14 residues. CDR3 region: CASSQVDLAETQYF.

The gene calls are TRBV6-6 and TRBJ2-1; checking the TCRdb D call of TRBD1 is not possible without DNA. The CDR3 has 16 residues. Germline CDR1 and CDR2: MNHNY and SVGAGI (reference sequence). The CDR3 here is CASSYSRGGLYSEQFF.

The chain is built from TRBV20-1 and TRBJ2-7; no DNA is available, so the TRBD1 call from TCRdb remains unchecked. Looked up from germline, CDR1 is DFQATT and CDR2 is SNEGSKA (reference sequence). This CDR3 contains 13 residues. This CDR3 reads CSASPDFSYEQYF.

CDR3 amino acids: CASSIPTDLKGYGYTF. V is TRBV19 and J is TRBJ1-2. The length of the CDR3 is 16 residues. Germline loops: CDR1 LNHDA, CDR2 SQIVND (reference sequence).

The V gene is TRBV25-1, the J gene TRBJ2-3; with no DNA, the TCRdb D assignment of TRBD1 cannot be verified. CDR1 and CDR2 from the germline V gene are MGHDK and SYGVNS. The CDR3 has 11 amino acids. CDR3 protein: CASSEFGTKYF.

The chain links TRBV28 to TRBJ2-1; lacking DNA, the TRBD2 call made by TCRdb goes unchecked. The length of the CDR3 is 15 residues. Germline V CDR1 and CDR2: MDHEN, SYDVKM. CDR3 loop: CASIRKKALYNEQFF.

J is TRBJ2-7 and V is TRBV6-2 or TRBV6-3; the D call of TRBD1 rests on TCRdb alone, since no DNA is present to check it. This CDR3 spans 15 amino acids. CDR1 MNHEY and CDR2 SVGEGT come from the germline V gene. The CDR3 reads CASSVAGTGGFEQYF.

The chain joins TRBV19 to TRBJ2-3; TCRdb calls TRBD2, which cannot be checked without DNA. CDR3 length: 16 amino acids. Per the germline V gene, CDR1 is LNHDA and CDR2 is SQIVND (reference sequence). CDR3 amino acids: CASRPQLAGFTDTQYF.

This sequence joins TRBV5-1 and TRBJ2-7; TCRdb reports TRBD2, a call that lacks DNA to check it against. This CDR3 is 16 amino acids long. Germline V gene sequence: CDR1 SGHRS, CDR2 YFSETQ. Here the CDR3 reads CASSLDGTSPTYEQYF.

This chain links TRBV28 with TRBJ2-1; TCRdb designates TRBD2, a call that cannot be tested without DNA. The CDR3 loop spans 16 amino acids. Germline V gives CDR1 MDHEN, CDR2 SYDVKM. The CDR3 region is CASSFAAGGLLEEQFF.

The rearrangement joins TRBV6-5 to TRBJ2-1; the TRBD2 assignment by TCRdb is unverifiable without DNA. Germline V lookup: CDR1 MNHEY, CDR2 SVGAGI. There are 15 residues in the CDR3. CDR3 sequence: CASSPRPAGDNEQFF.

V gene TRBV25-1 combines with J gene TRBJ1-2; TCRdb designates TRBD1, a call that cannot be tested without DNA. CDR1 is MGHDK, CDR2 SYGVNS, per germline. This CDR3 is built from 14 residues. This CDR3 is CASSDWDRVTGYTF.

CDR3 amino acids: CASSENSPKANEKLFF. The rearrangement joins TRBV6-1 to TRBJ1-4. CDR3 length: 16 residues. Germline V gene data show CDR1 as MNHNS and CDR2 as SASEGT.

The chain is built from TRBV7-2 and TRBJ2-7; TCRdb indicates TRBD1, and absent DNA this call remains unverified. This CDR3 contains 19 residues. Germline V gene sequence: CDR1 SGHTA, CDR2 FQGNSA. This CDR3 is CASSEADPAGQGASYEQYF.

The V gene is TRBV2, the J gene TRBJ1-2. Germline CDR1 and CDR2: SNHLY and FYNNEI. The CDR3 sequence is 14 residues long. CDR3 protein: CASSEVRADYGYTF.

The chain is built from TRBV12-3 or TRBV12-4 and TRBJ2-1; TCRdb names TRBD1, which stays unverified in the absence of DNA. The CDR3 spans 12 residues. The CDR3 protein is CATSRVSNEQFF.